This section outlines one T cell receptor beta chain sequence together with its context. The antigen remains undetermined. V lost 3 bases and J lost 9, with 12 bases in between. CDR1 is DFQATT, CDR2 SNEGSKA, per germline (reference sequence). The CDR3 runs 12 residues. The time point denotes: newly diagnosed GD, antithyroid drugs for less than 3 months. RNA from PBMCs was the source of the TCR library. Arm-PCR of CDR3 regions and iRepertoire HTBI primers were the basis on which TCR beta libraries were built. In TCRdb, the multiplex PCR reads were re-called with MiXCR into one record per CDR3 protein. The data show almost 450,000 distinct CDR3 sequences, with around 17% seen just once and around 11% held by the top ten. The sample comes from a study of regulatory T cells in long-lasting Graves disease. Overall study findings and caveats: Those with persistent disease had in common more public clonotypes (about 2,500) than new patients (approximately 920).

These sequences were also reported in another study, on T cells in Graves' hyperthyroidism and ophthalmopathy. Per that paper: The study used the HTBI primer set for a first-round RT-PCR of the TCR CDR3. Model predictions of ophthalmopathy came a median around 6.5 months before onset.

The sequenced sample was peripheral blood mononuclear cells (PBMCs), obtained at new diagnosis, from a patient treated with antithyroid drugs. The receptor's source is a woman aged 25-40 years with Graves disease. The rearrangement joins TRBV20-1 to TRBJ2-4; a weak D match, TRBD1 (6 bases). The CDR3: CSAREQGLIQYF. CDR3 DNA sequence: TGCAGTGCTAGGGAACAGGGCCTCATTCAGTACTTC.